This T cell receptor beta chain emerged from a study of shared clonotypes between healthy human individuals (dated by TCRdb to about 2020). General notes on the study: A couple of women and a few men aged 18 to 49 years were included in the cohort. To increase sequencing depth and limit assay-specific biases, different laboratories used diverse techniques to prepare libraries and sequence TCR repertoires. Per donor, leukapheresis produced somewhere between about 0.85 and 8.9 billion PBMCs. Per donor, three plates each were used for CD4 naive and CD4 memory, two for CD8 naive, and one for CD8 memory. To estimate repertoire size and how much clonotypes are shared between individuals, the study performed deep sequencing of blood TCR repertoires from five healthy adults.

From the cysteine through the phenylalanine, the CDR3 covers 12 amino acids. The entry retains the CDR3 DNA only, 36 bases that are in frame from base 1. Deletion took 0 bases off V and 6 bases off J, with a span of 7 bases between the germline ends. Reading the germline V gene (reference sequence) gives CDR1 SGHNT and CDR2 YYREEE. Concerning this clone: Its antigen is still unknown. Base qualities are not provided; no much larger clone lies one nucleotide away. This same CDR3 is encoded by further DNA sequences in the sample.

The investigation overall reported the following: Only blood was sampled, and tissue TCR repertoires likely differ from those in blood. Estimated clonotype richness was generally larger for naive than for memory subsets. Roughly 5% of naive CD4, 3.5% of naive CD8, approximately 2.2% of memory CD4, and around 0.4% of memory CD8 clonotypes were shared across a handful of donors. Compared with non-shared clonotypes, the clonotypes found in all four sorted-subset donors had higher generation probabilities. Pairwise subsampling led to the expectation that sequencing depth would affect the degree of clonotype sharing among donors. Because the study included only a small number of donors, the genetic and exposure-history diversity represented was limited. Rarefaction of sorted-subset datasets indicated incomplete sequencing despite the large sequencing depth.

Using the deep immunoSEQ assay, multiplex PCR amplified TCR CDR3 regions from genomic DNA. Extracted genomic DNA from each cell subset was spread evenly across all wells of several immunoSEQ 96-well plates, with each plate serving as a replicate. For sorted subsets, 200 to 250 ng of genomic DNA, equivalent to around 31,000 T cell genomes, went into each replicate PCR. Purified libraries were measured with a Qubit 3.0 fluorometer, size-checked on a Bioanalyzer 2100, and measured again with the KAPA Library Quantification kit. Every immunoSEQ 96-well plate was sequenced on a dedicated single-read 150-cycle Illumina NextSeq 550 flow cell. The study's processing was this. Because the immunoSEQ output held only junctional sequences and lacked quality scores, the filtering could not match the filtering applied to full-length reads. Sequences were annotated with PyIR, a Python wrapper for IgBLAST v1.9, using IMGT germline references to assign V/J genes and CDR3. Reads with weak V/J assignments (E-value above 1e-6), missing CDR3, stop codons, out-of-frame junctions, or ambiguous translated residues were removed. A V3J clonotype was defined by an identical inferred V gene, J gene, and CDR3 amino acid sequence. Percentage overlap between repertoires was computed as shared unique clonotypes divided by the size of the smaller repertoire. Richness of each repertoire was evaluated using RTK rarefaction, the Chao1 estimator, and Recon v2.1 estimates of unobserved clonotypes. Generation probabilities were computed with OLGA for all TCRbeta clonotypes obtained by the gDNA method from a handful of donors. As stored in TCRdb, this immuneACCESS dataset retains in-frame rearrangements with V and J assigned. A fraction of the clones does not appear; measured against another copy, unresolved V genes explain less than half of the discrepancy, and the remainder lacks a known reason. That table furnishes V, J and clone size, whereas the DNA furnished D and trimming. For this sample the table gives about 2 million clones, of which around 96% were detected only once. Together, the top ten hold more than 0.95% of the sample.

CD8 naive samples were CD45RO-negative cells positively selected for CCR7, giving a CD45RA+CCR7+ population that excluded TemRA cells. The donors were healthy, HIV-negative adults who had no recently reported acute infections or vaccinations. Every donor was a Caucasian adult residing in Nashville, Tennessee, USA. Blood was collected by leukapheresis, and PBMCs were isolated by Ficoll-Histopaque density gradient centrifugation and then cryopreserved in liquid nitrogen vapor phase. Analytical flow cytometry was used to check the purity and quantity of every magnetically sorted T cell population. Genomic DNA was isolated from every sorted fraction and measured by UV absorbance on a Nanodrop 2000c.

This receptor chain uses TRBV5-4 and TRBJ2-7; too little of a D gene remains to name it. The sequence was collected from a man aged 18 to 30 in good health. The specimen was naive CD8+ T cells sorted from blood. In light of the paper, this sample's cell subset or site label describes: CD45RA+CCR7+. The DNA is as follows: TGTGCCAGCAGCTTGGGTGGTGGCGAGCAGTACTTC. Translated, this is CASSLGGGEQYF.